The 29 T cell receptor beta chains presented below share a single source sample, sequenced in a study of CD8+ T cells in alopecia areata. The treatment: oral pan-JAK inhibitor, 5-10 mg twice daily. Collected material from alopecia areata patients comprised lesional scalp punch biopsies and peripheral blood. Sequencing templates came from extracted RNA that was reverse transcribed into cDNA. Some clones are missing from TCRdb's copy, which holds only in-frame ones; the method was immunoSEQ multiplex PCR. The sample holds around 4,900 clones, 85% to 95% seen once. Sequenced material: skin, taken at week 4, from a patient treated with tofacitinib. The origin of the receptors is a human donor with alopecia areata.

The chain carries TRBV29-1 and TRBJ2-2, with TRBD1 identical over 8 bases. J gave up 4 bases and V 5 bases, and 3 bases lay outside the gene matches. Germline CDR1 reads SQVTM; CDR2 reads ANQGSEA. This CDR3 comprises 13 residues. CDR3 in amino acids: CSVSTGATGELFF. CDR3 in DNA: TGCAGCGTTTCGACAGGGGCCACCGGGGAGCTGTTTTTT.

This chain joins TRBV13 and TRBJ2-2; 10 nucleotides match TRBD1. Trimming removed 2 bases from V and 5 bases from J; junction bases left unmatched: 5. Germline CDR1 PRHDT, CDR2 FYEKMQ (reference sequence). The CDR3 spans 16 residues. The CDR3 region has the DNA TGTGCCAGCAGCTTACGGACAGGGGGTGTGACCGGGGAGCTGTTTTTT. Amino acids: CASSLRTGGVTGELFF. Variable domain in full (rest from reference TRBV13 and TRBJ2-2): AAGVIQSPRHLIKEKRETATLKCYPIPRHDTVYWYQQGPGQDPQFLISFYEKMQSDKGSIPDRFSAQQFSDYHSELNMSSLELGDSALYFCASSLRTGGVTGELFFGEGSRLTVL.

The chain employs TRBV7-8 and TRBJ2-1; D remains ambiguous. This CDR3 has 11 amino acids. CDR1 and CDR2 (germline): SGHVS, FQNEAQ. Trimming pared 5 bases from V and 5 bases from J, leaving 4 bases between. The CDR3 DNA reads as TGTGCCAGCAGCCACAACAATGAGCAGTTCTTC. This codes for CASSHNNEQFF. Combining the CDR3 with reference TRBV7-8 and TRBJ2-1 gives the whole variable domain GAGVSQSPRYKVAKRGQDVALRCDPISGHVSLFWYQQALGQGPEFLTYFQNEAQLDKSGLPSDRFFAERPEGSVSTLKIQRTQQEDSAVYLCASSHNNEQFFGPGTRLTVL.

V and J are TRBV29-1 and TRBJ2-5; D is ambiguous. This CDR3 spans 12 amino acids. Deletions cut 6 bases from V and 2 bases from J, with 10 bases between. Looked up from germline, CDR1 is SQVTM and CDR2 is ANQGSEA. The CDR3 here is CSVTKSQETQYF. The CDR3 DNA reads as TGCAGCGTCACCAAGAGTCAAGAGACCCAGTACTTC.

This clone was counted a few times. J is TRBJ1-5 and V is TRBV6-6; D gene ambiguous. Germline CDR1 reads MNHNY; CDR2 reads SVGAGI (reference sequence). The V and J ends lost 0 bases and 7 bases respectively, with 13 bases between them. The CDR3 sequence is 15 residues long. CDR3 bases: TGTGCCAGCAGTTACTCGCTAGGGTTTGAGCAGCCCCAGCATTTT. Its protein product is CASSYSLGFEQPQHF.

This clone was counted between two and nine times. The V and J genes are TRBV7-2 and TRBJ1-2, with D unclear. This CDR3 region has 16 residues. In germline, CDR1 is SGHTA, CDR2 FQGNSA. Deletions cut 2 bases from V and 0 bases from J, with 13 bases between. The CDR3 nucleotides read TGTGCCAGCAGCTTATCTGCGGCAATAGCTAACTATGGCTACACCTTC. Its protein is CASSLSAAIANYGYTF.

This chain connects TRBV27 to TRBJ2-7, with D maybe TRBD2 (6 bases). Trimming took 2 bases from V and 3 from J, leaving 11 bases between them. This CDR3 is built from 14 residues. Germline V CDR1 and CDR2: MNHEY, SMNVEV (reference sequence). The CDR3 coding sequence is TGTGCCAGCAGTTTAGTTGGGGGGAGCTACGAGCAGTACTTC. It encodes CASSLVGGSYEQYF.

This clone was detected only once. The V call is TRBV7-2, the J call TRBJ2-5; TRBD1 agrees at 8 bases. The J call may be mistaken, given a closer DNA end match to TRBJ2-7. The CDR3 length is 13 residues. Germline lookup yields CDR1 SGHTA and CDR2 FQGNSA. The CDR3 reads CASSRTGNGEQYF. CDR3 in DNA: TGTGCCAGCAGCCGGACAGGGAACGGCGAGCAGTACTTC.

The J gene is TRBJ2-1, the V gene TRBV7-2, with D tentatively TRBD2 (6 bases). The CDR3 extends over 12 amino acids. Trimming cost V 5 bases and J 16 bases, with 18 bases left between them. Germline V gene sequence: CDR1 SGHTA, CDR2 FQGNSA. The CDR3 sequence: CASSLQTSPFFF. The CDR3 region has the DNA TGTGCCAGCAGCCTACAGACTAGTCCCTTTTTCTTC.

The chain links TRBV28 to TRBJ1-2; D not certain. Between the trimmed V and J ends, which lost 1 base and 5 bases, there was a span of 5 bases. The CDR3 is made up of 12 amino acids. From germline, CDR1 is MDHEN and CDR2 SYDVKM. CDR3 coding DNA: TGTGCCAGCAGTTTATCCCCTTATGGCTACACCTTC. Protein: CASSLSPYGYTF.

J is TRBJ2-7 and V is TRBV28, with 8 bases fitting TRBD1. This CDR3 has 15 amino acids. Germline V lookup: CDR1 MDHEN, CDR2 SYDVKM. Germline trimming cut 3 bases from V and 7 bases from J; bases unmatched to any gene: 11. CDR3 loop: CASSLLEDRAGEQYF. For the CDR3, the DNA is TGTGCCAGCAGTTTGCTCGAGGACAGGGCCGGGGAGCAGTACTTC.

The chain carries TRBV29-1 and TRBJ2-5, with unresolved D. The CDR3 covers 11 residues. Germline V gene data show CDR1 as SQVTM and CDR2 as ANQGSEA. The germline V and J ends were trimmed by 4 bases and 0 bases, with 3 bases remaining between them. The CDR3 nucleotides read TGCAGCGTTGGGAACCAAGAGACCCAGTACTTC. Amino acid sequence: CSVGNQETQYF.

The rearrangement uses TRBV4-3 and TRBJ2-4; possibly TRBD2 for D (6 bases). The V gene lost 4 bases and the J gene lost 0 bases, with 10 bases spanning the gap. There are 15 residues in the CDR3. The germline V gene has CDR1 LGHNA and CDR2 YSLEER. CDR3 amino acids: CASSPRGLAKNIQYF. CDR3 DNA sequence: TGCGCCAGCAGCCCGCGGGGACTAGCCAAAAACATTCAGTACTTC.

The chain joins TRBV7-8 to TRBJ2-2, with 13 nucleotides matching TRBD2. The V segment lost 7 bases and the J segment 5 bases; nucleotides outside the gene matches: 13. The length of the CDR3 is 18 residues. Germline values: CDR1 SGHVS, CDR2 FQNEAQ. This chain's CDR3 is CASTNPRTSGGYTGELFF. In DNA form, the CDR3 reads TGTGCCAGCACCAACCCCCGGACTAGCGGGGGCTATACCGGGGAGCTGTTTTTT. The whole variable domain, filled in from reference TRBV7-8 and TRBJ2-2, reads GAGVSQSPRYKVAKRGQDVALRCDPISGHVSLFWYQQALGQGPEFLTYFQNEAQLDKSGLPSDRFFAERPEGSVSTLKIQRTQQEDSAVYLCASTNPRTSGGYTGELFFGEGSRLTVL.

J is TRBJ1-5 and V is TRBV27, with 10 positions matching TRBD1. V lost 6 bases to trimming and J lost 1 base; unmatched junction nucleotides: 9. The CDR3 runs to 17 residues. From germline, CDR1 is MNHEY and CDR2 SMNVEV (reference sequence). The DNA of the CDR3 is TGTGCCAGCAGGAAAGGGACAGGGGAGCCAAGCAATCAGCCCCAGCATTTT. Translation: CASRKGTGEPSNQPQHF.

The rearrangement joins TRBV5-6 to TRBJ2-4, with no clear D. V lost 4 bases and J lost 0, with 14 bases in between. The length of the CDR3 is 16 residues. The germline gives CDR1 SGHDT, CDR2 YYEEEE. CDR3 nucleotides: TGTGCCAGCAGCCCTCGTTCTCTTCTAGCCAAAAACATTCAGTACTTC. Encoded protein: CASSPRSLLAKNIQYF.

The V call is TRBV7-2, the J call TRBJ2-3; 7 bases line up with TRBD2. V lost 2 bases and J lost 1; bases outside the gene matches: 0. CDR3 length: 14 amino acids. Germline lookup yields CDR1 SGHTA and CDR2 FQGNSA. CDR3 nucleotide sequence: TGTGCCAGCAGCTTAACTAGCGGCACAGATACGCAGTATTTT. Translation gives CASSLTSGTDTQYF.

Relative to its sample, this clone is large. The genes are TRBV5-1 and TRBJ1-4; no definite D call. The germline V and J ends were trimmed by 1 base and 0 bases, with 10 bases remaining between them. This CDR3 spans 16 amino acids. The germline V gene encodes CDR1 SGHRS and CDR2 YFSETQ. For the CDR3, the DNA is TGCGCCAGCAGCTTGAGTCTCTTCGCAACTAATGAAAAACTGTTTTTT. Translating gives CASSLSLFATNEKLFF.

A remark on this clone: At the DNA level, this CDR3 is encoded by other sequences in the same sample as well. The V gene is TRBV7-3, the J gene TRBJ2-7; D ambiguous. Germline assignment: CDR1 SGHTA and CDR2 FQGTGA. This CDR3 region has 13 residues. V lost 0 bases, J lost 7 bases, and 10 bases lay in between. As DNA, the CDR3 is TGTGCCAGCAGCTTAACGTCTGGTAGGGAGCAGTACTTC. Its translation is CASSLTSGREQYF.

The chain has TRBV9 and TRBJ2-3, with 15 nucleotides matching TRBD2. After removal of 3 bases from V and 3 bases from J, the junction contained 2 bases not matched to a gene. This CDR3 spans 16 amino acids. Germline values: CDR1 SGDLS, CDR2 YYNGEE. As DNA, the CDR3 is TGTGCCAGCAGCGCGGGACTAGCGGGGGGTACAGATACGCAGTATTTT. Its translation: CASSAGLAGGTDTQYF.

This sequence joins TRBV5-1 and TRBJ1-2; D unresolved. The CDR3 has 11 residues. Looked up from germline, CDR1 is SGHRS and CDR2 is YFSETQ. Trimming shortened V by 4 bases and J by 6 bases, and 7 bases separated the two germline ends. CDR3 nucleotides: TGCGCCAGCAGCGAAGGTGATGGCTACACCTTC. Residues: CASSEGDGYTF.

This chain links TRBV19 with TRBJ2-7; D is unclear. The CDR3 totals 12 residues. V was cut by 5 bases and J by 6 bases, with 11 bases left in between. Per the germline V gene, CDR1 is LNHDA and CDR2 is SQIVND (reference sequence). Here the CDR3 reads CASSPPYSEQYF. CDR3 nucleotides: TGTGCCAGTAGTCCGCCGTATAGCGAGCAGTACTTC.

The chain combines TRBV2 with TRBJ1-2; 7 nucleotides match TRBD1. Germline values: CDR1 SNHLY, CDR2 FYNNEI. V shed 4 bases and J 5 bases; nucleotides not matched to a gene: 4. This CDR3 has 13 amino acids. The CDR3 spells CASSVGTEYGYTF. CDR3 DNA: TGTGCCAGCAGTGTAGGGACAGAATATGGCTACACCTTC.

The rearrangement links TRBV5-6 to TRBJ2-7; no clear D. V was clipped by 4 bases and J by 2 bases, with 22 bases between them. Germline CDR1 reads SGHDT; CDR2 reads YYEEEE. This CDR3 has 17 amino acids. The CDR3 DNA is TGTGCCAGCAGCACCCGGAAAGGGCGACGTATGCCCTACGAGCAGTACTTC. Translating it yields CASSTRKGRRMPYEQYF.

The chain recombines TRBV5-5 with TRBJ1-5; D unresolved. This CDR3 has 15 residues. CDR1 and CDR2 (germline): SGHKS, YYEKEE (reference sequence). Trimming removed 4 bases from V and 1 base from J, with 12 bases in between. The CDR3 DNA follows: TGTGCCAGCAGCGTCCGGGGTGAAAGCAATCAGCCCCAGCATTTT. Amino acid sequence: CASSVRGESNQPQHF. Based on the CDR3 plus reference TRBV5-5 and TRBJ1-5, the full variable domain is DAGVTQSPTHLIKTRGQQVTLRCSPISGHKSVSWYQQVLGQGPQFIFQYYEKEERGRGNFPDRFSARQFPNYSSELNVNALLLGDSALYLCASSVRGESNQPQHFGDGTRLSIL.

V and J are TRBV11-2 and TRBJ2-3; D not resolved. Trimming pared 1 base from V and 0 bases from J, leaving 8 bases between. The CDR3 covers 15 residues. Per germline, CDR1 SGHAT and CDR2 FQNNGV. CDR3 nucleotide sequence: TGTGCCAGCAGCTTAGCACGGGTGAGCACAGATACGCAGTATTTT. Protein product: CASSLARVSTDTQYF. The entire variable domain, with the rest obtained from reference TRBV11-2 and TRBJ2-3, is as follows: EAGVAQSPRYKIIEKRQSVAFWCNPISGHATLYWYQQILGQGPKLLIQFQNNGVVDDSQLPKDRFSAERLKGVDSTLKIQPAKLEDSAVYLCASSLARVSTDTQYFGPGTRLTVL.

In this sample, this clone turned up once. Because the CDR3 is missing its conserved closing phenylalanine or tryptophan, this is likely a read error. The chain links TRBV6-1 to TRBJ1-2; unclear D gene. Trimming pared 1 base from V and 8 bases from J, leaving 11 bases between. Germline V gene lookup returns CDR1 MNHNS and CDR2 SASEGT. The CDR3 spans 13 residues. The CDR3 region is CASSEGRREGYTL. DNA for the CDR3: TGTGCCAGCAGTGAAGGTCGGCGGGAGGGCTACACCCTC.

This clone occurred once. Here the CDR3 DNA reads TGTGCCAGCAGTTGGACAGTTTACACTGAAGCTTTCTTT. Residues: CASSWTVYTEAFF. The rearrangement uses TRBV28 and TRBJ1-1; perhaps TRBD1 as D (6 bases). Trimming took 4 bases from V and 3 from J, leaving 9 bases between them. The CDR3 length is 13 residues. Germline CDR1 reads MDHEN; CDR2 reads SYDVKM.

By proportion, this clone is large. This chain connects TRBV10-3 to TRBJ1-3; D unclear. Germline loops: CDR1 ENHRY, CDR2 SYGVKD. The CDR3 runs 13 residues. Trimming removed 0 bases from V and 8 bases from J, with 8 bases in between. The CDR3 bases are TGTGCCATCAGTGAGTCGAATATGGACACCATATATTTT. Protein product: CAISESNMDTIYF.